The subject of this entry is one TCR beta chain. The CDR3 covers 15 residues. Trimming shortened V by 5 bases and J by 0 bases, and 14 bases separated the two germline ends. Germline V CDR1 and CDR2: SGHAT, FQNNGV. Researchers ran the PCR with 60 Vbeta and 13 Jbeta primers. Method: immunoSEQ multiplex PCR; TCRdb's copy keeps in-frame clones and lacks some. The sample holds roughly 180,000 clones; 60% to 80% are singletons and the top ten take about 7.7%. The data are from a study of cytomegalovirus exposure and HLA in healthy donors. Specimen: PBMCs. The gene calls are TRBV11-2 and TRBJ2-7, with D possibly TRBD1 on 5 matching bases. This TCR derives from a middle-aged woman in good health and CMV-seropositive. CDR3 DNA: TGTGCCAGCAGCGCCGCAGACAGAGCCTCCTACGAGCAGTACTTC. As protein: CASSAADRASYEQYF.